One sample yielded the 28 T cell receptor beta chains listed below, sequenced in a study of blood T cells in healthy people across ages (dated by TCRdb to between 2014 and 2017). The receptor library was made with 5' RACE. The reads were generated on an Illumina HiSeq 2500. A second PCR of roughly 6 to 12 cycles was run with a J-beta primer mix and a sample-barcoded 5' primer. TCRdb itself trimmed the public reads at Q25 with fastp, ran MiXCR and retained productive beta chains. Every distinct CDR3 protein forms one entry, paired with its most common genes and DNA. In this sample the table shows hundreds of thousands of distinct CDR3 sequences, approximately 50% of which occur a single time. Jointly, the top ten make up under 35% of the sample. Specimen: blood. All receptors derive from a woman in her sixties in good health.

The chain combines TRBV9 with TRBJ2-3, with D possibly being TRBD1 (6 bases). V lost 3 bases to trimming and J lost 0 bases, with 11 bases between them. Germline V gene sequence: CDR1 SGDLS, CDR2 YYNGEE. The CDR3 totals 15 residues. CDR3 coding DNA: TGTGCCAGCAGCGCCGGACAGTTTAGCACAGATACGCAGTATTTT. Its protein product is CASSAGQFSTDTQYF.

The table lists this clonotype with a few counts. The rearrangement uses TRBV5-1 and TRBJ2-4; D is undetermined. Trimming cost V 0 bases and J 6 bases, with 10 bases left between them. Germline V lookup: CDR1 SGHRS, CDR2 YFSETQ. The CDR3 length is 14 residues. CDR3 sequence (DNA): TGCGCCAGCAGCTTGGACACCTGGACAAACATTCAGTACTTC. Encoded protein: CASSLDTWTNIQYF.

The chain is built from TRBV28 and TRBJ2-1, with D possibly being TRBD1 or TRBD2 (5 bases each). Trimming pared 3 bases from V and 7 bases from J, leaving 19 bases between. The CDR3 has 16 amino acids. Germline-derived CDR1 and CDR2 are MDHEN and SYDVKM. CDR3 sequence: CASSFGRGLDGNEQFF. In DNA form, the CDR3 reads TGTGCCAGCAGTTTTGGACGGGGCCTCGACGGGAATGAGCAGTTCTTC.

This clonotype has just a few counts. This chain connects TRBV7-2 to TRBJ2-1; D is unresolved. Germline CDR1 is SGHTA and CDR2 is FQGNSA. CDR3 size: 15 residues. V lost 8 bases, J lost 0 bases, and 14 bases lay in between. The CDR3 reads CASGPAVSSYNEQFF. As DNA, the CDR3 is TGTGCCAGCGGGCCGGCTGTGAGCTCCTACAATGAGCAGTTCTTC. Supplemented by reference TRBV7-2 and TRBJ2-1, the full variable domain reads GAGVSQSPSNKVTEKGKDVELRCDPISGHTALYWYRQSLGQGLEFLIYFQGNSAPDKSGLPSDRFSAERTGGSVSTLTIQRTQQEDSAVYLCASGPAVSSYNEQFFGPGTRLTVL.

This clonotype occurred a few times. This chain's CDR3 is CASSVIETSARKKNIQYF. The CDR3 DNA reads TGTGCCAGCAGCGTAATTGAGACTAGCGCGCGCAAGAAAAACATTCAGTACTTC. V gene TRBV9 combines with J gene TRBJ2-4; 8 nucleotides align to TRBD2. CDR1 is SGDLS and CDR2 is YYNGEE in the germline V gene. The CDR3 totals 18 residues. V gave up 1 base and J gave up 4 bases; unmatched junction bases: 13. Supplemented by reference TRBV9 and TRBJ2-4, the full variable domain reads DSGVTQTPKHLITATGQRVTLRCSPRSGDLSVYWYQQSLDQGLQFLIQYYNGEERAKGNILERFSAQQFPDLHSELNLSSLELGDSALYFCASSVIETSARKKNIQYFGAGTRLSVL.

The gene calls are TRBV12-3 or TRBV12-4 and TRBJ2-5; 7 bases match TRBD2. The CDR3 runs to 15 residues. The trim removed 5 bases at V and 3 bases at J, leaving 9 bases unmatched. CDR3 loop: CASSPGLDREETQYF. The DNA for the CDR3 is TGTGCCAGCAGTCCCGGACTAGATAGGGAAGAGACCCAGTACTTC.

The chain couples TRBV7-9 to TRBJ1-6, with D maybe TRBD1 (6 bases). Germline lookup yields CDR1 SEHNR and CDR2 FQNEAQ (reference sequence). This CDR3 region has 16 residues. V lost 4 bases, J lost 8 bases, and 18 bases lay in between. The CDR3 sequence is CASSSEQGRVDSPLHF. The CDR3 DNA follows: TGTGCCAGCAGCTCAGAACAGGGAAGGGTGGATTCACCCCTCCACTTT.

This clonotype was picked up many times. The chain joins TRBV4-1 to TRBJ2-2, with a tentative D call TRBD2 (5 bases). CDR1 MGHRA and CDR2 YSYEKL come from the germline V gene. Trimming took off 2 bases at V and 1 base at J, with 8 bases between the two ends. The CDR3 sequence is 15 residues long. The CDR3 coding sequence is TGCGCCAGCAGCCAATCGACTATGAACACCGGGGAGCTGTTTTTT. It translates to CASSQSTMNTGELFF.

The chain is built from TRBV27 and TRBJ2-7, with 8 bases aligning to TRBD1. V gave up 4 bases and J gave up 7 bases; unmatched junction bases: 15. Germline CDR1 is MNHEY and CDR2 is SMNVEV (reference sequence). This CDR3 is 16 amino acids long. In nucleotides, the CDR3 is TGTGCCAGCAGTTCCTGGACAGGGAGAGTTAACAATGAGCAGTACTTC. It translates to CASSSWTGRVNNEQYF.

The V and J genes are TRBV15 and TRBJ2-7, with D perhaps TRBD1 (5 bases). The V gene lost 0 bases and the J gene lost 6 bases, with 9 bases spanning the gap. The CDR3 runs to 13 residues. Germline V gene data show CDR1 as LNHNV and CDR2 as YYDKDF (reference sequence). The CDR3 loop reads CATSRDQGSEQYF. CDR3 nucleotides: TGTGCCACCAGCAGAGACCAGGGTTCCGAGCAGTACTTC.

The chain recombines TRBV20-1 with TRBJ2-7, with D perhaps matching TRBD2 (6 bases). This CDR3 spans 14 amino acids. V was pared by 3 bases and J by 2 bases, with 14 bases between. Per the germline V gene, CDR1 is DFQATT and CDR2 is SNEGSKA (reference sequence). For the CDR3, the DNA is TGCAGTGCTAGGGGACGGGGGAGGACCTACGAGCAGTACTTC. Protein product: CSARGRGRTYEQYF.

V is TRBV4-3 and J is TRBJ1-4, with D maybe TRBD1 (6 bases). The germline V and J ends were trimmed by 0 bases and 0 bases, with 11 bases remaining between them. This CDR3 is 17 amino acids long. Germline CDR1 and CDR2: LGHNA and YSLEER. The CDR3 coding sequence is TGCGCCAGCAGCCAAGATCCACAGGGCCCAACTAATGAAAAACTGTTTTTT. Translated, it gives CASSQDPQGPTNEKLFF.

This clonotype has only a few counts. This chain connects TRBV6-1 to TRBJ2-3, with 7 nucleotides matching TRBD1. Looked up from germline, CDR1 is MNHNS and CDR2 is SASEGT. Germline trimming cut 2 bases from V and 6 bases from J; bases unmatched to any gene: 8. The length of the CDR3 is 15 residues. CDR3 DNA sequence: TGTGCCAGCAGTGAACGACCAGGGGGTGCGGATACGCAGTATTTT. Translating gives CASSERPGGADTQYF.

The count of this clonotype is one. The chain carries TRBV20-1 and TRBJ1-2; D not certain. The CDR3 contains 12 residues. Between the trimmed V and J ends, which lost 6 bases and 5 bases, there was a span of 13 bases. Germline-derived CDR1 and CDR2 are DFQATT and SNEGSKA (reference sequence). The CDR3 region is CSAHPRVYGYTF. CDR3 DNA sequence: TGCAGTGCCCATCCCCGAGTGTATGGCTACACCTTC.

This chain uses TRBV11-2 with TRBJ1-6, with D uncertain. CDR1 is SGHAT and CDR2 is FQNNGV in the germline V gene. Trimming pared 5 bases from V and 0 bases from J, leaving 14 bases between. This CDR3 is built from 17 residues. DNA for the CDR3: TGTGCCAGCAGCGCTCGGGCGGCCCGCTCCTATAATTCACCCCTCCACTTT. It encodes CASSARAARSYNSPLHF.

The gene calls are TRBV7-2 and TRBJ2-3, with D tentatively TRBD1 (5 bases). Trimming shortened V by 3 bases and J by 0 bases, and 13 bases separated the two germline ends. The germline gives CDR1 SGHTA, CDR2 FQGNSA. The CDR3 runs 16 residues. CDR3 DNA: TGTGCCAGCAGCTTCGACAGCCCTATTAGCACAGATACGCAGTATTTT. Amino acids: CASSFDSPISTDTQYF.

This clonotype was detected ten times or more. The rearrangement links TRBV27 to TRBJ2-7; D is possibly TRBD1 or TRBD2 (5 bases each). Trimming shortened V by 2 bases and J by 3 bases, and 20 bases separated the two germline ends. CDR1 is MNHEY, CDR2 SMNVEV, per germline (reference sequence). The CDR3 extends over 17 amino acids. The CDR3 nucleotides are TGTGCCAGCAGTTTACGTACAACCCCGGGACGGAACTACGAGCAGTACTTC. Amino acids: CASSLRTTPGRNYEQYF.

This clonotype has just a few counts. This chain uses TRBV7-9 with TRBJ2-3; TRBD2 aligns across 7 bases. The CDR3 loop spans 15 amino acids. CDR1 is SEHNR and CDR2 is FQNEAQ in the germline V gene (reference sequence). The ends lost 1 base at V and 6 bases at J; junction bases unmatched: 7. CDR3 region: CASSLDERDWDTQYF. For the CDR3, the DNA is TGTGCCAGCAGCTTAGATGAGCGGGATTGGGATACGCAGTATTTT. The whole variable domain, filled in from reference TRBV7-9 and TRBJ2-3, reads DTGVSQNPRHKITKRGQNVTFRCDPISEHNRLYWYRQTLGQGPEFLTYFQNEAQLEKSRLLSDRFSAERPKGSFSTLEIQRTEQGDSAMYLCASSLDERDWDTQYFGPGTRLTVL.

The J gene is TRBJ2-3, the V gene TRBV27, with a tentative D call TRBD1 (6 bases). Germline assignment: CDR1 MNHEY and CDR2 SMNVEV (reference sequence). The CDR3 has 16 amino acids. V was shortened by 5 bases and J by 2 bases, with 17 bases between the two germline ends. CDR3 in DNA: TGTGCCAGCAGTCCCATCGACAGGCCGTCCACAGATACGCAGTATTTT. Its translation is CASSPIDRPSTDTQYF.

This clonotype has more than one count but fewer than ten. This chain joins TRBV5-1 and TRBJ2-5, with D possibly TRBD2 on 5 matching bases. Per the germline V gene, CDR1 is SGHRS and CDR2 is YFSETQ. The ends were cut back, 4 bases at V and 0 bases at J, with 13 bases in the middle. The CDR3 runs 15 residues. CDR3 bases: TGCGCCAGCAGCCGTGCTCCGGGGTACCAAGAGACCCAGTACTTC. Amino acid sequence: CASSRAPGYQETQYF.

The chain has TRBV4-3 and TRBJ2-6, with D possibly matching TRBD1 (6 bases). The V and J ends lost 0 bases and 3 bases respectively, with 15 bases between them. This CDR3 spans 18 amino acids. CDR1 and CDR2 (germline): LGHNA, YSLEER. CDR3 in amino acids: CASSQEYGGAVGANVLTF. The CDR3 bases are TGCGCCAGCAGCCAAGAGTATGGGGGCGCCGTTGGGGCCAACGTCCTGACTTTC.

V is TRBV20-1 and J is TRBJ2-7, with D maybe TRBD1 (5 bases). Trimming left V 2 bases short and J 3 bases short, with 14 bases between. The germline V gene has CDR1 DFQATT and CDR2 SNEGSKA (reference sequence). The CDR3 length is 14 residues. The DNA of the CDR3 is TGCAGTGCTAGAAATTTCGGACATCTCTACGAGCAGTACTTC. Amino acid sequence: CSARNFGHLYEQYF.

This clonotype has more than one count but fewer than ten. This chain uses TRBV6-2 or TRBV6-3 with TRBJ2-7; 10 nucleotides match TRBD2. V gave up 7 bases and J gave up 4 bases; unmatched junction bases: 7. CDR1 and CDR2 (germline): MNHEY, SVGEGT. The CDR3 totals 14 residues. The CDR3 here is CASNRAGGPYEQYF. The CDR3 DNA follows: TGTGCCAGCAATCGAGCGGGAGGGCCTTACGAGCAGTACTTC.

This chain uses TRBV15 with TRBJ2-3; D is perhaps TRBD2 (5 bases). The CDR3 runs 15 residues. Trimming took 0 bases from V and 1 from J, leaving 8 bases between them. CDR1 LNHNV and CDR2 YYDKDF come from the germline V gene (reference sequence). In DNA form, the CDR3 reads TGTGCCACCAGCAGAGAAGGGAGTGGCACAGATACGCAGTATTTT. Translating gives CATSREGSGTDTQYF.

The chain employs TRBV6-5 and TRBJ2-5, with TRBD2 matching 7 bases. The CDR3 sequence is 13 residues long. Per germline, CDR1 MNHEY and CDR2 SVGAGI. V gave up 6 bases and J gave up 4 bases; unmatched junction bases: 5. The CDR3 sequence is CASRVPGGETQYF. The DNA of the CDR3 is TGTGCCAGCAGGGTACCGGGGGGAGAGACCCAGTACTTC.

V is TRBV4-1 and J is TRBJ1-1, with 9 nucleotides matching TRBD1. Losses at the gene ends were 4 bases for V and 3 bases for J; bases not matched to a gene: 9. The CDR3 runs 16 residues. CDR1 MGHRA and CDR2 YSYEKL come from the germline V gene. This chain's CDR3 is CASSPRTGARDTEAFF. As DNA, the CDR3 is TGCGCCAGCAGCCCCCGGACAGGGGCGAGGGACACTGAAGCTTTCTTT.

This clonotype was seen a few times. The chain couples TRBV7-9 to TRBJ2-5, with 9 bases fitting TRBD1. J was trimmed by 11 bases and V by 4 bases; bases with no gene match: 14. The V gene's germline CDR1 is SEHNR and CDR2 FQNEAQ (reference sequence). This CDR3 contains 15 residues. In DNA form, the CDR3 reads TGTGCCAGCAGCTACCCGGGACAGGGTCTCGATGAGCAGTACTTC. Residues: CASSYPGQGLDEQYF.

The chain couples TRBV2 to TRBJ1-2; TRBD1 agrees at 10 bases. J lost 3 bases, V lost 6 bases, and 4 bases had no gene match. In germline, CDR1 is SNHLY, CDR2 FYNNEI. The CDR3 has 14 amino acids. CDR3 in amino acids: CASSRQGADYGYTF. The CDR3 bases are TGTGCCAGCAGCCGACAGGGGGCCGACTATGGCTACACCTTC. Supplemented by reference TRBV2 and TRBJ1-2, the full variable domain reads EPEVTQTPSHQVTQMGQEVILRCVPISNHLYFYWYRQILGQKVEFLVSFYNNEISEKSEIFDDQFSVERPDGSNFTLKIRSTKLEDSAMYFCASSRQGADYGYTFGSGTRLTVV.